This T cell receptor (beta chain) derives from a study of blood T cell repertoires in COVID-19. J gave up 4 bases and V 2 bases, and 4 bases lay outside the gene matches. There are 14 residues in the CDR3. Germline V CDR1 and CDR2: KGHSH, LQKENI. In the authors' workflow: Reference gene primer amplification in the assay estimated nucleated cell counts. Clones were sequenced by immunoSEQ multiplex PCR, and TCRdb holds only the in-frame ones, with some missing. V and J calls plus clone size are reproduced from that table; the DNA served to infer D and trimming. This table has tens of thousands of clones, about 83% appearing once.

This clonotype was sampled from a human donor in a cohort sampled during active COVID-19. Sequenced material: peripheral blood. This sequence joins TRBV18 and TRBJ2-7, with 8 bases that match TRBD1. The CDR3 coding sequence is TGTGCCAGCTCACCAAGGACAGGGTCGTACGAGCAGTACTTC. It translates to CASSPRTGSYEQYF.